These 29 T cell receptor beta chains were all obtained from the same sample, sequenced in a study of CXCR3-negative and CXCR3-positive naive CD8 T cells (dated by TCRdb to between 2018 and 2021). These receptors lack a known antigen. The sequencer was a NextSeq 550. The Human TCR Profiling Kit (MiLaboratory) was used to make UMI-labeled 5' RACE TRB cDNA libraries. TCRdb reanalyzed the reads, keeping one entry per CDR3 protein sequence and omitting DNA. This sample's table contains about 150,000 distinct CDR3 sequences. The ten largest clones capture roughly 0.41% of the sample. General conclusions and limits of the study: TRB CDR3s from CXCR3-positive naive cells showed higher hydrophobicity (lower Kidera factor 4), lower energy, and higher strength and volume indices than CXCR3-negative naive cells.

Source material: naive CXCR3+ CD8+ T cells from blood. The cell subset or site label here, explained by the study, means: CD45RO-CCR7+CD27+CD95- naive CD8+ T cells expressing CXCR3 (TNR3+). The receptors stem from a human donor in good health. Some clones in this sample may be carry-over from other donors' samples.

The V gene is TRBV7-9, the J gene TRBJ2-6; the D call from TCRdb, TRBD2, cannot be confirmed without DNA. Germline-derived CDR1 and CDR2 are SEHNR and FQNEAQ (reference sequence). CDR3 length: 17 residues. The CDR3 is CASSSRTSSSGANVLTF.

The chain carries TRBV5-6 and TRBJ1-5; lacking DNA, the TRBD1 call made by TCRdb goes unchecked. CDR1 and CDR2 from the germline V gene are SGHDT and YYEEEE. The CDR3 extends over 15 amino acids. CDR3 residues: CASSPGPGFGQPQHF.

The genes are TRBV7-9 and TRBJ2-1. Per germline, CDR1 SEHNR and CDR2 FQNEAQ (reference sequence). The CDR3 loop spans 14 amino acids. The CDR3 protein is CASSSGFSYNEQFF.

The chain carries TRBV29-1 and TRBJ1-1; with no DNA, the TCRdb D assignment of TRBD1 cannot be verified. The germline V gene has CDR1 SQVTM and CDR2 ANQGSEA. This CDR3 is 16 amino acids long. CDR3 in amino acids: CSVEETAMGGHTEAFF. The variable domain in full, with the rest retrieved from reference TRBV29-1 and TRBJ1-1, is SAVISQKPSRDICQRGTSLTIQCQVDSQVTMMFWYRQQPGQSLTLIATANQGSEATYESGFVIDKFPISRPNLTFSTLTVSNMSPEDSSIYLCSVEETAMGGHTEAFFGQGTRLTVV.

The V gene is TRBV29-1, the J gene TRBJ1-3; TCRdb picks TRBD1, but there is no DNA to check that call. The germline V gene has CDR1 SQVTM and CDR2 ANQGSEA. The CDR3 extends over 15 amino acids. The CDR3 reads CSVETGHSSGNTIYF.

The rearrangement links TRBV7-9 to TRBJ2-3; TCRdb reports TRBD1, a call that lacks DNA to check it against. From germline, CDR1 is SEHNR and CDR2 FQNEAQ (reference sequence). The CDR3 totals 14 residues. The CDR3 sequence is CASSAGTGPDTQYF.

J is TRBJ2-7 and V is TRBV29-1; TCRdb picks TRBD2, but there is no DNA to check that call. The germline V gene encodes CDR1 SQVTM and CDR2 ANQGSEA. This CDR3 has 16 amino acids. CDR3: CSVLGRLAGDFYEQYF.

The V and J genes are TRBV29-1 and TRBJ2-1; with no DNA, the TCRdb D assignment of TRBD2 cannot be verified. Germline assignment: CDR1 SQVTM and CDR2 ANQGSEA. The CDR3 runs to 13 residues. The CDR3 region is CSVPASLADEQFF.

This sequence joins TRBV6-4 and TRBJ2-1; TCRdb outputs TRBD1, but without DNA this stays unchecked. CDR1 is MRHNA, CDR2 SNTAGT, per germline. The CDR3 covers 14 residues. The CDR3 region is CASPRTGGWNEQFF.

The gene calls are TRBV6-4 and TRBJ2-7; TCRdb calls TRBD2, which cannot be checked without DNA. Germline CDR1 MRHNA, CDR2 SNTAGT. The CDR3 totals 15 residues. The CDR3 spells CASSRLAGGTYEQYF.

The CDR3 protein is CASSHAPDREQFF. The J gene is TRBJ2-1, the V gene TRBV28; as DNA is missing, the TRBD1 call by TCRdb cannot be tested. Germline V gene sequence: CDR1 MDHEN, CDR2 SYDVKM. The CDR3 is made up of 13 amino acids. Full variable domain (outside the CDR3, taken from reference TRBV28 and TRBJ2-1): DVKVTQSSRYLVKRTGEKVFLECVQDMDHENMFWYRQDPGLGLRLIYFSYDVKMKEKGDIPEGYSVSREKKERFSLILESASTNQTSMYLCASSHAPDREQFFGPGTRLTVL.

The chain recombines TRBV29-1 with TRBJ1-5; the D gene TCRdb calls, TRBD1, cannot be checked with no DNA. CDR1 is SQVTM and CDR2 is ANQGSEA in the germline V gene. The CDR3 sequence is 15 residues long. The CDR3 protein is CSVAHSGDDNQPQHF.

The CDR3 loop is CASSRSQETQYF. The chain joins TRBV7-8 to TRBJ2-5. The CDR3 consists of 12 residues. Germline V gene sequence: CDR1 SGHVS, CDR2 FQNEAQ.

The V gene is TRBV29-1, the J gene TRBJ2-2; without DNA, the TCRdb call of TRBD2 cannot be checked. Germline CDR1 is SQVTM and CDR2 is ANQGSEA. The CDR3 spans 12 residues. This chain's CDR3 is CSVFGAPGELFF.

This chain links TRBV10-3 with TRBJ2-7; TCRdb selects TRBD1, and the lack of DNA leaves this call unchecked. The CDR3 has 16 residues. Germline V lookup: CDR1 ENHRY, CDR2 SYGVKD. CDR3 region: CATGGGTGKIFDEQYF.

The V call is TRBV14, the J call TRBJ2-1. This CDR3 is 15 amino acids long. Germline CDR1 reads SGHDN; CDR2 reads FVKESK. The CDR3 is CASSQYRSSYNEQFF.

The rearrangement links TRBV5-1 to TRBJ2-2; TCRdb outputs TRBD2, but without DNA this stays unchecked. This CDR3 spans 19 amino acids. Germline V CDR1 and CDR2: SGHRS, YFSETQ. The CDR3 region is CASSFPTSGSGARTGELFF.

This chain connects TRBV7-9 to TRBJ2-1; TCRdb outputs TRBD2, but without DNA this stays unchecked. The CDR3 has 12 amino acids. Germline CDR1 is SEHNR and CDR2 is FQNEAQ (reference sequence). The CDR3 here is CASSFGGRREFF.

This chain connects TRBV4-3 to TRBJ1-1; TCRdb's assignment of TRBD1 cannot be checked, as there is no DNA. Per the germline V gene, CDR1 is LGHNA and CDR2 is YSLEER. The CDR3 loop spans 15 amino acids. This chain's CDR3 is CASSQMGQLNTEAFF.

This chain links TRBV4-1 with TRBJ2-7. Germline CDR1 MGHRA, CDR2 YSYEKL. This CDR3 is built from 16 residues. The chain's CDR3 is CASSQDFRTLAYEQYF.

This chain links TRBV27 with TRBJ2-1; TCRdb outputs TRBD1, but without DNA this stays unchecked. Germline assignment: CDR1 MNHEY and CDR2 SMNVEV (reference sequence). The CDR3 sequence is 16 residues long. The CDR3 is CASSLVQGALINEQFF.

The CDR3 loop reads CASSYTGTGVGNEQFF. The chain employs TRBV6-5 and TRBJ2-1; TCRdb selects TRBD1, and the lack of DNA leaves this call unchecked. This CDR3 is 16 amino acids long. The germline CDR1 and CDR2 sequences are MNHEY and SVGAGI.

The V gene is TRBV7-3, the J gene TRBJ2-1; absent DNA, TCRdb's TRBD1 call cannot be checked. The germline V gene encodes CDR1 SGHTA and CDR2 FQGTGA. CDR3 length: 13 amino acids. This CDR3 is CASSFLTGNEQFF.

The chain has TRBV7-6 and TRBJ1-2; TCRdb names TRBD1, which stays unverified in the absence of DNA. The germline V gene encodes CDR1 SGHVS and CDR2 FNYEAQ. The CDR3 consists of 15 residues. The CDR3 protein is CASSPDSSPGYGYTF.

V is TRBV7-9 and J is TRBJ2-7; TCRdb returns TRBD1, unconfirmable since there is no DNA. Germline lookup yields CDR1 SEHNR and CDR2 FQNEAQ (reference sequence). CDR3 size: 12 residues. CDR3: CASRETAYEQYF. Variable domain in full (rest from reference TRBV7-9 and TRBJ2-7): DTGVSQNPRHKITKRGQNVTFRCDPISEHNRLYWYRQTLGQGPEFLTYFQNEAQLEKSRLLSDRFSAERPKGSFSTLEIQRTEQGDSAMYLCASRETAYEQYFGPGTRLTVT.

This chain links TRBV7-9 with TRBJ2-7; TCRdb's D call of TRBD1 is untestable without DNA. CDR1 SEHNR and CDR2 FQNEAQ come from the germline V gene (reference sequence). This CDR3 has 12 residues. The chain's CDR3 is CASSQGVSEQYF.

The CDR3 region is CAISAGDLGLAVYGSYNEQFF. The V and J genes are TRBV10-3 and TRBJ2-1; as DNA is missing, the TRBD2 call by TCRdb cannot be tested. This CDR3 spans 21 amino acids. Germline V lookup: CDR1 ENHRY, CDR2 SYGVKD.

The chain joins TRBV20-1 to TRBJ2-7; the D call from TCRdb, TRBD1, cannot be confirmed without DNA. The CDR3 is 16 amino acids. Per the germline V gene, CDR1 is DFQATT and CDR2 is SNEGSKA (reference sequence). CDR3 loop: CSARHTDSGRTDEQYF.

The chain recombines TRBV7-6 with TRBJ2-2; as DNA is missing, the TRBD2 call by TCRdb cannot be tested. This CDR3 is built from 15 residues. CDR1 and CDR2 from the germline V gene are SGHVS and FNYEAQ. The CDR3 reads CASSLGAGFTGELFF.